The subject of this entry is one T cell receptor (beta chain). Produced via immunoSEQ multiplex PCR; TCRdb's table is partial and in-frame only. The sample yields roughly 240,000 clones, approximately 82% seen once. This sample was taken from a study of blood T cell repertoires in COVID-19. About the study: Sample material is recorded as cDNA or gDNA derived from T cells, B-cell-depleted T cells, or PBMCs.

The length of the CDR3 is 16 residues. Germline CDR1 reads SEHNR; CDR2 reads FQNEAQ (reference sequence). Trimming cost V 2 bases and J 1 base, with 11 bases left between them. The sample consisted of peripheral blood. V usage is TRBV7-9 and J usage is TRBJ2-2; D is perhaps TRBD2 (5 bases). This sequence originates from a man aged 40-49 years who had recovered from COVID-19. The CDR3: CASSLPSAGNTGELFF. The CDR3 DNA sequence: TGTGCCAGCAGCTTACCGTCTGCGGGGAACACCGGGGAGCTGTTTTTT.